The 16 T cell receptor beta chains given below trace back to one sample, sequenced in a study of blood T cells in healthy people across ages. Together with a sample-barcoded 5' primer, a J-beta primer mix was included in a second PCR lasting roughly 6 to 12 cycles. TCRdb ran MiXCR on the 5' RACE reads and lists one entry per CDR3 protein. The table includes approximately 1,000,000 distinct CDR3 sequences, 45% detected once. Material for sequencing was blood. All receptors derive from a woman aged 55-70 years in good health.

V gene TRBV6-2 or TRBV6-3 combines with J gene TRBJ2-6; the D gene is possibly TRBD2 (5 bases). The CDR3 runs to 19 residues. The ends were cut back, 2 bases at V and 0 bases at J, with 17 bases in the middle. Germline V gives CDR1 MNHEY, CDR2 SVGEGT. The CDR3 coding sequence is TGTGCCAGCAGTTACATTCCTGGGAGTGGCCTCTCTGGGGCCAACGTCCTGACTTTC. This translates into CASSYIPGSGLSGANVLTF.

This clonotype was counted a few times. CDR3 nucleotides: TGTGCCAGCACTCCAGGGATTAGCTACGAGCAGTACTTC. Residues: CASTPGISYEQYF. This chain joins TRBV12-3 or TRBV12-4 and TRBJ2-7; maybe TRBD1 (5 bases). The CDR3 covers 13 residues. Trimming took 7 bases from V and 3 from J, leaving 13 bases between them.

This chain connects TRBV7-3 to TRBJ2-2; unclear D gene. V lost 1 base and J lost 10, with 10 bases in between. Germline V gives CDR1 SGHTA, CDR2 FQGTGA. There are 13 residues in the CDR3. CDR3 in DNA: TGTGCCAGCAGCTTAATATGGCAGTCGGAGCTGTTTTTT. Translation gives CASSLIWQSELFF.

The chain carries TRBV28 and TRBJ2-4; TRBD1 aligns across 7 bases. Matching the DNA end better, TRBJ2-7 makes the J call doubtful. The germline V gene encodes CDR1 MDHEN and CDR2 SYDVKM. This CDR3 has 14 amino acids. The CDR3 bases are TGTGCCAGCAGTAAAAACAGGGGCGAGGGCGAGCAGTACTTC. Its translation is CASSKNRGEGEQYF.

This clonotype was recorded a few times. This sequence joins TRBV10-1 and TRBJ2-3; perhaps TRBD2 as D (6 bases). Germline V gives CDR1 WNHNN, CDR2 SYGVQD (reference sequence). The V and J ends lost 0 bases and 2 bases respectively, with 9 bases between them. The CDR3 loop spans 15 amino acids. The DNA for the CDR3 is TGCGCCAGCAGTGAGTCGCCGGGAGCCACAGATACGCAGTATTTT. Its protein is CASSESPGATDTQYF.

A few counts support this clonotype. This chain joins TRBV20-1 and TRBJ2-1; TRBD2 might be the D (5 bases). Near its end, the DNA agrees better with TRBJ2-7, so the J call may be wrong. The CDR3 totals 17 residues. Germline lookup yields CDR1 DFQATT and CDR2 SNEGSKA (reference sequence). Here the CDR3 reads CSARKSRASPTYNEQYF. The CDR3, as DNA: TGCAGTGCTAGAAAGTCGAGGGCCTCCCCCACCTACAATGAGCAGTACTTC.

The chain combines TRBV7-2 with TRBJ2-7, with 9 bases aligning to TRBD2. Germline V gene lookup returns CDR1 SGHTA and CDR2 FQGNSA. The CDR3 contains 15 residues. The junction had 11 bases not matched to a gene; V was cut back by 8 bases and J by 3 bases. The CDR3 sequence is CASGGGGTSIYEQYF. CDR3 in DNA: TGTGCCAGCGGCGGAGGGGGGACTAGCATCTACGAGCAGTACTTC.

This clonotype came up many times. J is TRBJ2-1 and V is TRBV5-1; perhaps TRBD1 as D (6 bases). Germline V gene data show CDR1 as SGHRS and CDR2 as YFSETQ. This CDR3 region has 15 residues. Trimming left V 0 bases short and J 4 bases short, with 11 bases between. CDR3 DNA: TGCGCCAGCAGCTTGGGGGACACCCGATACAATGAGCAGTTCTTC. Encoded protein: CASSLGDTRYNEQFF.

The rearrangement joins TRBV7-8 to TRBJ2-1, with D hard to call. The CDR3 runs to 13 residues. Looked up from germline, CDR1 is SGHVS and CDR2 is FQNEAQ. Trimming left V 5 bases short and J 7 bases short, with 12 bases between. The CDR3 nucleotides are TGTGCCAGCAGCCCCGGTATGGTAAATGAGCAGTTCTTC. Residues: CASSPGMVNEQFF.

This clonotype was seen only a few times. V gene TRBV20-1 combines with J gene TRBJ2-5; no reliable D call. The V end was cut by 2 bases, the J end by 2 bases, with 9 bases between. Germline V gene sequence: CDR1 DFQATT, CDR2 SNEGSKA (reference sequence). The CDR3 sequence is 13 residues long. The CDR3 nucleotides are TGCAGTGCTAGACCATTGGGACAAGAGACCCAGTACTTC. Translated: CSARPLGQETQYF.

This clonotype showed up just a few times. The chain carries TRBV29-1 and TRBJ2-3, with 10 positions matching TRBD2. The V and J ends lost 3 bases and 0 bases, in that order; junction bases with no gene match: 6. Germline-derived CDR1 and CDR2 are SQVTM and ANQGSEA. CDR3 length: 16 amino acids. CDR3 coding DNA: TGCAGCGTTGATCAGACTAGCGGGCCCAGCACAGATACGCAGTATTTT. Its translation: CSVDQTSGPSTDTQYF.

In this sample, this clonotype turned up once. V and J are TRBV9 and TRBJ2-1, with 14 bases fitting TRBD2. Germline assignment: CDR1 SGDLS and CDR2 YYNGEE. V lost 6 bases and J lost 10; bases outside the gene matches: 12. This CDR3 comprises 16 residues. CDR3 nucleotides: TGTGCCAGCACCCCCCTTAGGACTAGCGGGAGGTGCGAGCAGTTCTTC. Translation: CASTPLRTSGRCEQFF. The whole variable domain, remainder taken from reference TRBV9 and TRBJ2-1, is DSGVTQTPKHLITATGQRVTLRCSPRSGDLSVYWYQQSLDQGLQFLIQYYNGEERAKGNILERFSAQQFPDLHSELNLSSLELGDSALYFCASTPLRTSGRCEQFFGPGTRLTVL.

The V call is TRBV14, the J call TRBJ2-7; 11 positions agree with TRBD1. V shed 0 bases and J 3 bases; nucleotides not matched to a gene: 7. Germline lookup yields CDR1 SGHDN and CDR2 FVKESK. The CDR3 totals 17 residues. CDR3 sequence: CASSQDARTGGRYEQYF. DNA for the CDR3: TGTGCCAGCAGCCAAGACGCAAGGACAGGGGGCCGCTACGAGCAGTACTTC.

The chain recombines TRBV7-2 with TRBJ1-2; possible D gene TRBD1, 5 bases. Germline-derived CDR1 and CDR2 are SGHTA and FQGNSA. The CDR3 consists of 15 residues. V gave up 0 bases and J gave up 4 bases, with 12 bases separating them. CDR3: CASSLAAGSAYGYTF. CDR3 DNA: TGTGCCAGCAGCTTAGCGGCAGGGTCCGCCTATGGCTACACCTTC.

This clonotype was counted a few times. The genes are TRBV20-1 and TRBJ2-1; D uncertain. Trimming removed 2 bases from V and 0 bases from J, with 8 bases in between. This CDR3 has 14 residues. In germline, CDR1 is DFQATT, CDR2 SNEGSKA (reference sequence). Here the CDR3 DNA reads TGCAGTGCTAGATTAGAGCTCTCCTACAATGAGCAGTTCTTC. Translating gives CSARLELSYNEQFF.

There are many counts of this clonotype. The V and J genes are TRBV3-1 and TRBJ2-1; TRBD2 aligns across 8 bases. The CDR3 has 16 amino acids. CDR1 and CDR2 (germline): LGHDT, YNNKEL (reference sequence). V shed 6 bases and J 6 bases; nucleotides not matched to a gene: 13. The CDR3 loop reads CASRNDGSGKTNEQFF. DNA for the CDR3: TGTGCCAGCAGAAACGACGGTAGCGGGAAGACCAATGAGCAGTTCTTC.